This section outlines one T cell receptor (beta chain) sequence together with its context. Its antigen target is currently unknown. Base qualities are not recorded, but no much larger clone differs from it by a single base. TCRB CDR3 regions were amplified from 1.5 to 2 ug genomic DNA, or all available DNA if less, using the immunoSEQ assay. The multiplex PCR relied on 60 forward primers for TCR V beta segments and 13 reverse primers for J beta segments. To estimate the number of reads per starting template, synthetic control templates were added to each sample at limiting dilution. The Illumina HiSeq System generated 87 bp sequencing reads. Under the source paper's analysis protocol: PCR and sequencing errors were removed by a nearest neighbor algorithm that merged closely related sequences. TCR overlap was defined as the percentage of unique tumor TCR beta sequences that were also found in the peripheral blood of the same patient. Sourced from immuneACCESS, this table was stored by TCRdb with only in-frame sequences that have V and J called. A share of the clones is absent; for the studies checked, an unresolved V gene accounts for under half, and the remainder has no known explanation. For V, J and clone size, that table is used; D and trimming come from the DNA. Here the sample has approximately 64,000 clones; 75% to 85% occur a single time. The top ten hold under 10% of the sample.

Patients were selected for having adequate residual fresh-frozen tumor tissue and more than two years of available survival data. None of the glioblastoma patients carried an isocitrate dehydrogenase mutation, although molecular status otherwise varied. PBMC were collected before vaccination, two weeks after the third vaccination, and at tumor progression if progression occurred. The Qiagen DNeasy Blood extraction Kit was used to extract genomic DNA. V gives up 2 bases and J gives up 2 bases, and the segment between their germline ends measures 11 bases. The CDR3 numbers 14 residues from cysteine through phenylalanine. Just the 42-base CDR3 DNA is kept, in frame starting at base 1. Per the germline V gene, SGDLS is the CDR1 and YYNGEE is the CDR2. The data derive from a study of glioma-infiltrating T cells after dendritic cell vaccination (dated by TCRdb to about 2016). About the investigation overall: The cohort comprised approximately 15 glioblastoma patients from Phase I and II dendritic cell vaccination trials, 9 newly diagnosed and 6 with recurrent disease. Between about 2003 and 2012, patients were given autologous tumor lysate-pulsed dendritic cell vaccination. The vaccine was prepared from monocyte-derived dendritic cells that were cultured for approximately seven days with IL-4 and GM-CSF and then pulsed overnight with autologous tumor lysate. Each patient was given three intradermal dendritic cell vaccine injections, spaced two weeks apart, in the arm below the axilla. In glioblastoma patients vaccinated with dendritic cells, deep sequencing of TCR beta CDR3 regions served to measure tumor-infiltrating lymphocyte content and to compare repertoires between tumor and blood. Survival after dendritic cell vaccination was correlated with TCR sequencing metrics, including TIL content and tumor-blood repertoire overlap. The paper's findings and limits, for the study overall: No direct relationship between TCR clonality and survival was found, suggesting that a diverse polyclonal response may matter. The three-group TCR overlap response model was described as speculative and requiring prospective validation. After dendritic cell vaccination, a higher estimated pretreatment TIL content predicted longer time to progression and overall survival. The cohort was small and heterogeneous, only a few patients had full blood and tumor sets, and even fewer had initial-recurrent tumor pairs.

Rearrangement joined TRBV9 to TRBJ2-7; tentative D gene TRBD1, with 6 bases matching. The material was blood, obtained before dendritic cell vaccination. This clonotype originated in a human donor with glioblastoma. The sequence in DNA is TGTGCCAGCAGCGTTCTTGCAGGGGCCTACGAGCAGTACTTC. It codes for CASSVLAGAYEQYF. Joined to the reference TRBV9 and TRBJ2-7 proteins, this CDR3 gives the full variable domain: DSGVTQTPKHLITATGQRVTLRCSPRSGDLSVYWYQQSLDQGLQFLIQYYNGEERAKGNILERFSAQQFPDLHSELNLSSLELGDSALYFCASSVLAGAYEQYFGPGTRLTVT.